The following is a T cell receptor (beta chain) sequence with its context. Its specificity is not known. Other DNA sequences in this sample translate to the same CDR3. Deep-level running was used for the assay. In the study's own analysis: ImmunoSEQ output lacked quality scores and full-length reads, limiting matched filtering. TCRdb's table, derived via immunoSEQ multiplex PCR, lists solely in-frame clones and lacks some. V, J and clone size derive from that table, while D and trimming were established from the DNA sequence. The table lists 550,000 to 600,000 clones, roughly 98% of them singletons. With 1 base clipped from V and 7 bases from J, the junction kept 5 bases outside the gene matches. CDR1 and CDR2 from the germline V gene are SGDLS and YYNGEE. This CDR3 comprises 15 residues. Terminally differentiated effector memory CD45RA+ cells were left out of the naive CD8 fraction, which was CD45RO-negative and positively selected for CCR7. Only Caucasian adults living in Nashville, Tennessee made up the donor group.

These data originate in a study of shared clonotypes between healthy human individuals. Study observations and caveats: A limitation of the genetic and exposure-history diversity represented arose from few donors.

Sequenced input: naive CD8+ T cells sorted from blood. The receptor's source is a young man in good health. The J gene is TRBJ2-1, the V gene TRBV9, with TRBD2 matching over 10 bases. CDR3 DNA: TGTGCCAGCAGCGTACTAGCGGGAGTTATTAATGAGCAGTTCTTC. Translated: CASSVLAGVINEQFF.